What follows describes a single TCR beta chain. Its antigen specificity is not known. Base qualities are missing; no much larger clone stands one base away. This sample was taken from a study of cytomegalovirus exposure and HLA in healthy donors (dated by TCRdb to the late 2010s). Study-level background: In an earlier analysis of some 550 of the donors, 276 Gb of sequence data and 95 million to 130 million unique TCR beta sequences from roughly 190 million T cells were reported. Approximately 300 gigabases of sequencing data and 70 million to 100 million unique TCR sequences made up an early release that covered under 750 HLA-typed donors. Of the roughly 400 genotyped donors, over 80% were placed in the genetic ancestry cluster associated with self-reported Caucasian donors. The study aimed to test whether cataloging public T cell receptors could reveal signatures of past pathogen exposure. The study profiled the T cell repertoires of around 700 subjects by immunosequencing and related them to cytomegalovirus serostatus. In addition to the first cohort of 650 to 750 subjects, a separate validation cohort of 120 different subjects was used. The study combined high-throughput TCR immunosequencing, statistical association of individual TCRs with disease status, and machine learning to predict cytomegalovirus infection status. In a later analysis, previously published TCR beta repertoires from 666 donors were re-analyzed and high-resolution HLA genotyping was added so that TCR occurrence patterns could be studied. Rather than drawing on any new phenotypic data, the later analysis identified candidate immune exposures from TCR beta sequences and the way those sequences occurred across donors. In an earlier analysis of 500 to 650 of the donors, high-throughput TCR beta sequencing was used to judge whether each TCR beta V gene segment behaved as functional or pseudogenic. Donor age, sex, ethnicity and CMV serostatus were collected together with the repertoire data. In a later genetic analysis, genome-wide SNP genotypes for about 55% of the roughly 700 donors were used, and that subset was treated as a discovery cohort. Every repertoire in the discovery cohort had been generated on one and the same sequencing platform. HLA typing included class I and class II loci at four-digit resolution. Typing coverage varied by locus: roughly 629-630 donors for A, B, C, DRB1 and DQB1; more than 500 for DQA1; about 570 for DPA1; around 490 for DPB1. About 5 DR-DQ haplotypes were handled as single units for association and clustering, since linkage in the cohort was strong. Among a few hundred genotyped donors of the cohort, an average of around 240,000 unique TCR beta nucleotide sequences were sequenced per donor, roughly 20% of them non-productive. Broad study findings and their caveats: Because some donors lacked HLA typing at each locus, the association tests relied only on the typed subset. Roughly 15 rarely observed V segments, including chromosome 9 orphons, were excluded from the earlier analysis of almost 600 of the donors because counts were too low. The sequencing pipeline was judged likely to have produced a cluster of highly shared sequence variants as a technical artifact. According to a later analysis, TCR association rates differed among HLA loci, with DRB1 alleles showing the most associated TCRs and HLA-C alleles showing the fewest. A later genetic analysis reported fewer N-insertions in productive TCRs among donors in an Asian-associated ancestry cluster than the roughly 650-donor mean. The classifier was reported to diagnose cytomegalovirus status with high specificity and sensitivity in both the original cohort and the validation cohort. Only TCR beta chains were sequenced in this cohort, and the absence of alpha or paired-chain data limited detectable features. Most CMV-associated TCR beta chains appeared to be HLA-restricted in a later analysis, and the HLA associations seemed to be driven largely by CMV exposure. A later analysis found that HLA-associated TCR beta chains were more clonally expanded and had lower generation probabilities than equally common non-associated chains. In vitro tests confirmed that a few of the cytomegalovirus-associated TCR beta chains recognize cytomegalovirus antigens. An association between a missense DCLRE1C variant and V-gene and J-gene trimming of TCR beta chains was found in a later genetic analysis and replicated in an independent cohort. Several of the top co-occurrence clusters appeared to be linked to parvovirus B19, influenza, CMV and Epstein-Barr virus, according to a later analysis. The only immune exposure information available for the cohort was CMV serostatus. According to the authors, the approach could potentially be generalized to other disease states and immunological phenotypes. The study listed approximately 150 TCR beta chains as associated with cytomegalovirus. A further reported finding was that TCR beta sequences accurately predicted the HLA-A and HLA-B alleles for most subjects in the first cohort. Across donors, most TCR sequences were observed very rarely, whereas some public TCRs were present in many individuals. Roughly uniform sequencing depth across donors was assumed in presence/absence analyses, although this assumption may not hold. In a later analysis, around 17,000 TCR beta sequences were associated with specific HLA alleles at a false discovery rate of 0.05. Correlated functional status among segregating V segments might be attributable to linkage disequilibrium, but an unknown experimental factor could not be ruled out. In an earlier analysis of about 550 of the donors, most TCR beta V segments were observed in productive rearrangements about 87% or about 30% of the time, broadly matching IMGT annotations. Some IMGT-functional V segments, including TRBV6-2 and TRBV6-3, could not be distinguished by the 87-base-pair reads and were therefore excluded. When HLA alleles, especially DR and DQ, strongly co-occurred, TCR associations were difficult to assign to individual alleles.

The cohort consisted of 600 to 700 healthy bone marrow donors. At the time of sampling, every cohort member was nominally healthy, though immune exposures that went unrecorded were likely present. The donor tested CMV seropositive and was one of the 289 seropositive cohort members. Each donor provided a peripheral blood sample, and peripheral blood mononuclear cells were used for TCR beta sequencing. Genomic DNA extraction from the blood cell samples was performed with the Qiagen DNeasy Blood Extraction Kit. The library was made by the immunoSEQ multiplex PCR assay. For the multiplex PCR, a mixture combining 60 forward primers for TCR Vbeta segments and 13 reverse primers for TCR Jbeta segments was used. Amplification of the CDR3 region of rearranged TCR beta genes was performed with a multiplex PCR assay on genomic DNA. Amplified TCR beta libraries were sequenced as 87-base-pair reads on the Illumina HiSeq System. Per the original workflow: Across the roughly 670 repertoires, a later analysis counted tens of millions of unique TCR beta chains, approximately 10 million of which were shared by at least two donors. A nearest-neighbor algorithm error-corrected the raw reads and collapsed the reads into unique sequences, merging closely related sequences to remove PCR and sequencing errors. V, D and J gene segments were assigned by aligning CDR3 sequences to IMGT reference sequences. Each retained sequence needed at least a six-nucleotide match to both a V gene segment and a J gene segment. Rearrangements were classified as productive when the CDR3 lacked stop codons and remained in frame with V and J, and all other rearrangements were classified as non-productive. Following IMGT convention, CDR3 was defined as the stretch from the second conserved V-encoded cysteine to the conserved J-encoded phenylalanine. The earlier analysis of roughly 590 of the donors excluded any sequence lacking an unambiguous match to a single V gene segment. An earlier analysis of about 600 of the donors called V segments functional above 56.7% productive rearrangements and segregating when the between-donor standard deviation exceeded 5%. To diagnose cytomegalovirus status from the catalog of TCR beta chain sequences, a statistical classification framework was built. In a later analysis, V and J genes were assigned by comparing TCR nucleotide sequences against IMGT/GENE-DB human TR gene sequences. In a later analysis, CDR3 sequences and most-parsimonious VDJ recombination scenarios were assigned using the TCRdist pipeline. In a later analysis, every TCR beta chain was defined by the combination of its CDR3 amino acid sequence and its V-gene family, and reads without a unique V-gene family were dropped. A later analysis removed roughly 590 highly shared, low-generation-probability nucleotide sequences to deal with suspected cross-contamination and a sequencing artifact. In a later analysis, a clonal expansion index was calculated for each public chain from normalized within-repertoire ranks of inferred template counts. In a later analysis, generation probabilities were computed using a VDJ recombination model fitted to out-of-frame rearrangements, and the results were checked against IGoR. A later analysis scored TCR-TCR, TCR-HLA and TCR-CMV co-occurrence with hypergeometric tests, applying a repertoire-size bias correction to TCR pairs. In a later analysis, false discovery rates were estimated by permuting HLA or CMV assignments 20 times. In a later analysis, co-occurring TCRs were grouped with DBSCAN, and TCRdist sequence similarity was added when clustering was performed within HLA-allele-positive subsets. Co-occurrence clustering excluded repertoires with fewer than 30,000 or more than 120,000 public chains, plus five with anomalous nucleotide sharing. What TCRdb holds here is the immuneACCESS table cut down to in-frame rearrangements. Part of the clones is not present; checked against another copy, under half of the missing clones reflect an unresolved V gene, and the others are unexplained. D and trimming come from the DNA, and the V and J calls and clone size come from that table. Within this sample are approximately 150,000 clones, with about three quarters of them counted one time only. Of the sample, 8.5% to 12% is held by the ten largest clones.

Unmatched junction bases come to 2, with V trimmed by 5 bases and J by 5 bases. Per the germline V gene, MGHDK is the CDR1 and SYGVNS is the CDR2. The CDR3 numbers 12 residues from cysteine through phenylalanine. Of the read, only the CDR3 DNA is kept; its 36 bases are in frame from base 1. Sample: PBMCs. The V and J genes are TRBV25-1 and TRBJ1-1; 7 central nucleotides agree with TRBD1. The TCR comes from a man aged 25 to 40 in good health and CMV-seropositive. The nucleotides are TGTGCCAGCAGTTACAGGGGTACTGAAGCTTTCTTT. Translation gives CASSYRGTEAFF.